The 23 T cell receptor beta chains reported below all come from one sample, sequenced in a study of cytomegalovirus exposure and HLA in healthy donors. PCR involved 60 Vbeta and 13 Jbeta primers. The table came from immunoSEQ multiplex PCR; TCRdb's copy has only in-frame clones and leaves some out. The sample yields about 95,000 clones, roughly 79% seen once. The sequenced sample consisted of PBMCs. These receptors were taken from a woman in her forties in good health and CMV-seronegative.

The J gene is TRBJ1-1, the V gene TRBV6-6; D possibly corresponds to TRBD1 (6 bases). The CDR3 is 14 amino acids. V lost 7 bases, J lost 3 bases, and 15 bases lay in between. Germline CDR1 MNHNY, CDR2 SVGAGI (reference sequence). The CDR3 loop is CASINRDADTEAFF. DNA for the CDR3: TGTGCCAGCATAAACAGGGATGCAGACACTGAAGCTTTCTTT.

In DNA form, the CDR3 reads TGTGCCAGCAGCTTAGATAGGGGTCAAGAGACCCAGTACTTC. It encodes CASSLDRGQETQYF. The chain links TRBV7-9 to TRBJ2-5, with a possible D match to TRBD1 (5 bases). The ends were cut back, 1 base at V and 2 bases at J, with 8 bases in the middle. CDR1 SEHNR and CDR2 FQNEAQ come from the germline V gene (reference sequence). CDR3 length: 14 residues.

This clone came up once. This chain joins TRBV28 and TRBJ2-7; D perhaps matches TRBD1 (6 bases). The V end was cut by 7 bases, the J end by 5 bases, with 9 bases between. The germline CDR1 and CDR2 sequences are MDHEN and SYDVKM. The CDR3 length is 11 residues. CDR3 region: CASKGVHEQYF. The DNA of the CDR3 is TGTGCCAGCAAGGGGGTCCACGAGCAGTACTTC.

Details on this clone: Other DNA sequences within the sample encode an identical CDR3. V usage is TRBV6-4 and J usage is TRBJ2-1; 9 nucleotides align to TRBD1. V dropped 5 bases and J dropped 2; count of bases not matched to a gene: 7. Looked up from germline, CDR1 is MRHNA and CDR2 is SNTAGT. The CDR3 contains 16 residues. In DNA form, the CDR3 reads TGTGCCAGCAGTTCAACACAGGGGGCCCCCTACAATGAGCAGTTCTTC. It specifies CASSSTQGAPYNEQFF.

The rearrangement joins TRBV27 to TRBJ2-7; D is possibly TRBD2 (6 bases). Germline lookup yields CDR1 MNHEY and CDR2 SMNVEV (reference sequence). The CDR3 runs 14 residues. The V end lost 4 bases, the J end lost 5 bases, and 15 bases lay between the germline ends. CDR3 sequence (DNA): TGTGCCAGCAGTTCTGAGATAGCGGTCGACGAGCAGTACTTC. This sequence encodes CASSSEIAVDEQYF.

The rearrangement links TRBV19 to TRBJ1-2, with 7 bases lining up with TRBD1. The germline CDR1 and CDR2 sequences are LNHDA and SQIVND (reference sequence). The CDR3 runs to 14 residues. The junction had 10 bases not matched to a gene; V was cut back by 8 bases and J by 4 bases. The DNA of the CDR3 is TGTGCCAGTTGGGGGTGGGGACAGAGCTATGGCTACACCTTC. Translating gives CASWGWGQSYGYTF.

The chain carries TRBV5-1 and TRBJ1-2; D gene ambiguous. V was pared by 3 bases and J by 5 bases, with 8 bases between. The CDR3 covers 12 residues. Germline values: CDR1 SGHRS, CDR2 YFSETQ. The DNA for the CDR3 is TGCGCCAGCAGCTCCGGACTGTATGGCTACACCTTC. This translates into CASSSGLYGYTF.

The chain uses TRBV18 and TRBJ2-6; the D is unclear. With 1 base removed from V and 0 bases from J, the gap between germline ends came to 13 bases. The CDR3 totals 18 residues. Germline CDR1 reads KGHSH; CDR2 reads LQKENI. The CDR3 DNA reads TGTGCCAGCTCACCACTCGACACCCTCTACTCTGGGGCCAACGTCCTGACTTTC. As protein: CASSPLDTLYSGANVLTF.

The CDR3 coding sequence is TGTGCCAGCAGCTTAGAGACAGGGACGACCTTGAACACTGAAGCTTTCTTT. Protein sequence: CASSLETGTTLNTEAFF. The rearrangement uses TRBV7-8 and TRBJ1-1; 7 bases are a match to TRBD1. This CDR3 is built from 17 residues. Germline values: CDR1 SGHVS, CDR2 FQNEAQ. The ends lost 1 base at V and 0 bases at J; junction bases unmatched: 8. The full variable domain, with the rest looked up from reference TRBV7-8 and TRBJ1-1, is GAGVSQSPRYKVAKRGQDVALRCDPISGHVSLFWYQQALGQGPEFLTYFQNEAQLDKSGLPSDRFFAERPEGSVSTLKIQRTQQEDSAVYLCASSLETGTTLNTEAFFGQGTRLTVV.

The CDR3 nucleotides read TGCAGCGGCGGACTAGCGGGGGGATTGAGCGAGCAGTTCTTC. The encoded protein is CSGGLAGGLSEQFF. The rearrangement joins TRBV29-1 to TRBJ2-1; 14 bases are shared with TRBD2. The germline V gene encodes CDR1 SQVTM and CDR2 ANQGSEA. Trimming at V came to 7 bases and at J to 10 bases, leaving 9 bases not matched to a gene. The CDR3 has 14 residues.

The chain recombines TRBV4-3 with TRBJ1-2; no clear D gene. The CDR3 spans 13 residues. Between the trimmed V and J ends, which lost 0 bases and 5 bases, there was a span of 7 bases. Germline CDR1 and CDR2: LGHNA and YSLEER. In DNA form, the CDR3 reads TGCGCCAGCAGCCAAGATAGGAGGTATGGCTACACCTTC. Translated, it gives CASSQDRRYGYTF.

The V call is TRBV2, the J call TRBJ2-5; 9 bases agree with TRBD2. This CDR3 is built from 15 residues. Germline loops: CDR1 SNHLY, CDR2 FYNNEI. The trim removed 3 bases at V and 5 bases at J, leaving 7 bases unmatched. The CDR3 DNA reads TGTGCCAGCAGTGACAGGCGGGAGGGTTATGAGACCCAGTACTTC. Protein product: CASSDRREGYETQYF.

The rearrangement joins TRBV27 to TRBJ1-5, with 9 bases fitting TRBD1. The CDR3 covers 13 residues. V lost 8 bases, J lost 3 bases, and 2 bases stayed unmatched. The germline gives CDR1 MNHEY, CDR2 SMNVEV (reference sequence). The CDR3 spells CASGQGINQPQHF. Here the CDR3 DNA reads TGTGCCAGCGGACAGGGGATCAATCAGCCCCAGCATTTT.

The chain couples TRBV9 to TRBJ2-3; TRBD2 agrees at 9 bases. Trimming cost V 4 bases and J 6 bases; bases outside gene matches: 9. Germline loops: CDR1 SGDLS, CDR2 YYNGEE. This CDR3 region has 15 residues. CDR3 DNA: TGTGCCAGCAGCAATGGCGGGGGGGAATTGGATACGCAGTATTTT. Encoded protein: CASSNGGGELDTQYF.

The CDR3 nucleotides read TGTGCCAGTAGACCGGGACAGGGCTCTGGAAACACCATATATTTT. Translated, it gives CASRPGQGSGNTIYF. The chain has TRBV19 and TRBJ1-3, with 9 nucleotides matching TRBD1. Germline CDR1 LNHDA, CDR2 SQIVND (reference sequence). After removal of 6 bases from V and 0 bases from J, the junction contained 3 bases not matched to a gene. The CDR3 spans 15 residues.

V gene TRBV7-2 combines with J gene TRBJ2-7; 8 bases match TRBD1. Per the germline V gene, CDR1 is SGHTA and CDR2 is FQGNSA. The CDR3 is 15 amino acids. Unmatched junction bases numbered 4, after V lost 0 bases and J lost 3 bases. The CDR3 sequence: CASSLAIGQGYEQYV. The CDR3 DNA follows: TGTGCCAGCAGCTTAGCGATTGGACAGGGCTACGAGCAGTACGTC.

This rearrangement joins TRBV12-5 to TRBJ1-1, with 9 bases that match TRBD1. The germline V gene has CDR1 LGHNT and CDR2 FRNRAP. This CDR3 has 13 residues. With 10 bases clipped from V and 12 bases from J, the junction kept 15 bases outside the gene matches. This CDR3 is CATQQQGAAASFF. CDR3 sequence (DNA): TGTGCTACCCAACAACAGGGGGCTGCGGCTTCTTTCTTT.

The gene calls are TRBV30 and TRBJ2-3; TRBD2 is a possible D gene (7 bases). Looked up from germline, CDR1 is GTSNPN and CDR2 is SVGIG (reference sequence). Trimming stripped 8 bases from V and 3 bases from J, with 18 bases between. CDR3 size: 14 residues. CDR3: CAAGASLRTDTQYF. As DNA, the CDR3 is TGTGCCGCGGGGGCTAGCTTAAGAACAGATACGCAGTATTTT.

This chain links TRBV2 with TRBJ1-1; 7 bases are a match to TRBD1. With 9 bases clipped from V and 4 bases from J, the junction kept 11 bases outside the gene matches. Germline CDR1 SNHLY, CDR2 FYNNEI. The CDR3 covers 14 residues. The CDR3, as DNA: TGTGCCAGGCGGAGACAGGGTTTTGGCACTGAAGCTTTCTTT. The encoded protein is CARRRQGFGTEAFF.

The chain combines TRBV27 with TRBJ2-5, with 10 positions matching TRBD2. V shed 2 bases, J shed 0 bases, and the junction held 9 bases outside the gene matches. Germline V gene lookup returns CDR1 MNHEY and CDR2 SMNVEV (reference sequence). The CDR3 is 18 amino acids. The DNA for the CDR3 is TGTGCCAGCAGTTTAAAGGTAGCGGGGGGCATGAACCAAGAGACCCAGTACTTC. Translation gives CASSLKVAGGMNQETQYF.

The V call is TRBV5-1, the J call TRBJ1-3, with D uncertain. Germline V gene sequence: CDR1 SGHRS, CDR2 YFSETQ. V was shortened by 4 bases and J by 4 bases, with 9 bases between the two germline ends. The CDR3 totals 13 residues. The CDR3 region is CASSDQTGNTIYF. The CDR3 bases are TGCGCCAGCAGCGACCAGACAGGAAACACCATATATTTT.

This rearrangement joins TRBV30 to TRBJ2-2; 8 bases agree with TRBD1. Germline values: CDR1 GTSNPN, CDR2 SVGIG (reference sequence). The CDR3 extends over 14 amino acids. The J segment lost 6 bases and the V segment lost 0 bases, leaving 3 bases of the junction unmatched. CDR3 sequence reads: CAWSVLQGAGELFF. The CDR3, as DNA: TGTGCCTGGAGTGTGCTACAGGGGGCCGGGGAGCTGTTTTTT.

Of note for this clone: The germline gene is not matched at one end of the junction; a read error may be the cause. The chain uses TRBV6-5 and TRBJ2-1, with a possible D match to TRBD2 (5 bases). This CDR3 has 14 residues. Germline V lookup: CDR1 MNHEY, CDR2 SVGAGI. DNA for the CDR3: TGTGCCAGCAGTCACTCTAGCTCCTACAACGAGCAGTTCTTC. As protein: CASSHSSSYNEQFF.